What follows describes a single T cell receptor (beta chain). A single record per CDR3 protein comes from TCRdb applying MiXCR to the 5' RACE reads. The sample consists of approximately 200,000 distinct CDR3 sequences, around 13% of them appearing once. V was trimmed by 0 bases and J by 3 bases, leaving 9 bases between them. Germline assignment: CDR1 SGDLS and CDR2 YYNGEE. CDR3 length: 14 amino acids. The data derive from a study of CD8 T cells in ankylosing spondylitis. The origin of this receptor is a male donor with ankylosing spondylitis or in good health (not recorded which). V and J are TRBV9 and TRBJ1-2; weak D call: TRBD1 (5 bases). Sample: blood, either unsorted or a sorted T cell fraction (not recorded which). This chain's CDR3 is CASSVGWGDYGYTF. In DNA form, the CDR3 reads TGTGCCAGCAGCGTAGGGTGGGGGGACTATGGCTACACCTTC.